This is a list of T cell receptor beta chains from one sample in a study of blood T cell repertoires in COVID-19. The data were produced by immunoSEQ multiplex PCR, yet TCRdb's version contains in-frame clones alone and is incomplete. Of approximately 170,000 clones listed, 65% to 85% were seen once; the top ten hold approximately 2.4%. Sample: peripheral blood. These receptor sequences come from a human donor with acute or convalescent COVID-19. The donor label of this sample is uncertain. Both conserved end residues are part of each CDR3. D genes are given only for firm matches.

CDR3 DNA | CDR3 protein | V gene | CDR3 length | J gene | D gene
TGTGCCAGCAAGCTAGACGGGACAGGGGTCGGCATAGCCAAAAACATTCAGTACTTC | CASKLDGTGVGIAKNIQYF | TRBV19 | 19 | TRBJ2-4 | TRBD1
TGTGCCAGCAGTGAATACGGGAATCAGCCCCAGCATTTT | CASSEYGNQPQHF | TRBV6-1 | 13 | TRBJ1-5 | -
TGTGCCAGCAGCCTGAACTGGCTAGCGGGAGATACGCAGTATTTT | CASSLNWLAGDTQYF | TRBV5-4 | 15 | TRBJ2-3 | TRBD2
TGTGCCAGCAGCCCGCGACAGGGCACGGAGGATACGCAGTATTTT | CASSPRQGTEDTQYF | TRBV3-1/TRBV3-2 | 15 | TRBJ2-3 | TRBD1
TGCGCCAGCAGCTTGGACAGCTCTGGAAACACCATATATTTT | CASSLDSSGNTIYF | TRBV5-1 | 14 | TRBJ1-3 | -
TGTGCCAGCAGCTTAGCGCTTGGGGGAGGGGGAGCCAAAAACATTCAGTACTTC | CASSLALGGGGAKNIQYF | TRBV7-9 | 18 | TRBJ2-4 | -
TGTGCCAGCAGCCAAGACCCCGGACTTAACAATGAGCAGTTCTTC | CASSQDPGLNNEQFF | TRBV3-1/TRBV3-2 | 15 | TRBJ2-1 | -
TGTGCCAGCAGCTTACAGGGGGCCGGGGAGACCCAGTACTTC | CASSLQGAGETQYF | TRBV5-4 | 14 | TRBJ2-5 | TRBD1
TGTGCCAGTAGTATAGGACAGGGGATGGGAACTGAAGCTTTCTTT | CASSIGQGMGTEAFF | TRBV19 | 15 | TRBJ1-1 | TRBD1
TGTGCCAGTAGTATAGAGGCCAGGGGGTGGAAGCCCCAGCATTTT | CASSIEARGWKPQHF | TRBV19 | 15 | TRBJ1-5 | TRBD1
TGTGCCAGCAGCTTTACTAGCGGTGCCTACGAGCAGTACTTC | CASSFTSGAYEQYF | TRBV7-2 | 14 | TRBJ2-7 | TRBD2
TGTGCCACCACAGGGAACACCGGGGAGCTGTTTTTT | CATTGNTGELFF | TRBV28 | 12 | TRBJ2-2 | -
TGCGCCAGCAGCTCCGGACAGGGGGTTGTGGCAGATACGCAGTATTTT | CASSSGQGVVADTQYF | TRBV5-1 | 16 | TRBJ2-3 | TRBD1
TGTGCCTGGAGTCCCCAGTACAAGGGGGTAGTAGCCAAAAACATTCAGTACTTC | CAWSPQYKGVVAKNIQYF | TRBV30 | 18 | TRBJ2-4 | -
TGTGCCAGCAGCCCGCGGAGGGGAACTGGCTACACCTTC | CASSPRRGTGYTF | TRBV14 | 13 | TRBJ1-2 | -